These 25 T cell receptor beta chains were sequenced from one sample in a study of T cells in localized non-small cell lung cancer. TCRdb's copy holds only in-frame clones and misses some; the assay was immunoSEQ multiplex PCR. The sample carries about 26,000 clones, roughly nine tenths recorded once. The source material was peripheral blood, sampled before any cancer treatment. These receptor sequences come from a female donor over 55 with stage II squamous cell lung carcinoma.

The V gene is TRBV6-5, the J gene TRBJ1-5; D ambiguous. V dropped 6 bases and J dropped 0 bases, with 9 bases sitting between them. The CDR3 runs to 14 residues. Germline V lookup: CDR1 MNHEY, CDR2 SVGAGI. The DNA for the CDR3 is TGTGCCAGCAGGATGATTGATAGCAATCAGCCCCAGCATTTT. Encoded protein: CASRMIDSNQPQHF.

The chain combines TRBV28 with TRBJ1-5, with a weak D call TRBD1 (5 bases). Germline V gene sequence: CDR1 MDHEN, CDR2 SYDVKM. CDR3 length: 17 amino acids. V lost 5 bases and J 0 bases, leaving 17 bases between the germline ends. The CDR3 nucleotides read TGTGCCAGCAGTACCCCCATGGGGCAGTATAGCAATCAGCCCCAGCATTTT. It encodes CASSTPMGQYSNQPQHF. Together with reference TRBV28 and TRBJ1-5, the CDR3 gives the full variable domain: DVKVTQSSRYLVKRTGEKVFLECVQDMDHENMFWYRQDPGLGLRLIYFSYDVKMKEKGDIPEGYSVSREKKERFSLILESASTNQTSMYLCASSTPMGQYSNQPQHFGDGTRLSIL.

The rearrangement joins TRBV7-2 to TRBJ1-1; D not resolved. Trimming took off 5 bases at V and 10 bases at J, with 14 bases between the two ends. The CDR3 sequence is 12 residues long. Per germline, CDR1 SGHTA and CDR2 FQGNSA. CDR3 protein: CASSPEAGRAFF. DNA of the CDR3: TGTGCCAGCAGCCCGGAGGCGGGGAGAGCTTTCTTT.

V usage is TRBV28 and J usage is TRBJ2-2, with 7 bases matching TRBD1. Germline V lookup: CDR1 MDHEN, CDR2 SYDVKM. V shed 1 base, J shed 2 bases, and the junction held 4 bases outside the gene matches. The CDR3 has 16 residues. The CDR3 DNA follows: TGTGCCAGCAGTTTATATAGGGGGCTAAACACCGGGGAGCTGTTTTTT. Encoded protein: CASSLYRGLNTGELFF. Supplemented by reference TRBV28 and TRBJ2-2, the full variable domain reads DVKVTQSSRYLVKRTGEKVFLECVQDMDHENMFWYRQDPGLGLRLIYFSYDVKMKEKGDIPEGYSVSREKKERFSLILESASTNQTSMYLCASSLYRGLNTGELFFGEGSRLTVL.

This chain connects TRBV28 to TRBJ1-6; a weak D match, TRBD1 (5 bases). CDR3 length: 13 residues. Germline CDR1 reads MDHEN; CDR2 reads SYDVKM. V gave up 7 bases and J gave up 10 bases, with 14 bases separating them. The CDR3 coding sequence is TGTGCCAGCATAGGGGATTATTCCTCACCCCTCCACTTT. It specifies CASIGDYSSPLHF.

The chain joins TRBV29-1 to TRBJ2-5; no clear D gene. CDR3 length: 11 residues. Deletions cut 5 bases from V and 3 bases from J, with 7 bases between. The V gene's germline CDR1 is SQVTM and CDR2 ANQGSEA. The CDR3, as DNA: TGCAGCGTTTACAGAGAAGAGACCCAGTACTTC. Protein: CSVYREETQYF.

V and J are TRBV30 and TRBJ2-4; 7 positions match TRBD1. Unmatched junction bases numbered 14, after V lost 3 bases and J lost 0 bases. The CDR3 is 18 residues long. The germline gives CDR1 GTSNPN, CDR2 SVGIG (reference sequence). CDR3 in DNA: TGTGCCTGGAGCAACGGGGACGACAGGGAGCTAGCCAAAAACATTCAGTACTTC. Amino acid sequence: CAWSNGDDRELAKNIQYF.

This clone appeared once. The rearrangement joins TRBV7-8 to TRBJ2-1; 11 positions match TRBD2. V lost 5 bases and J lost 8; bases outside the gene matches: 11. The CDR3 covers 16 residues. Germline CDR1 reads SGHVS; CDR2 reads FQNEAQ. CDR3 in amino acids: CASSTSGGTFGHEQFF. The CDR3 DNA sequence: TGTGCCAGCAGCACTAGCGGGGGTACCTTTGGCCATGAGCAGTTCTTC.

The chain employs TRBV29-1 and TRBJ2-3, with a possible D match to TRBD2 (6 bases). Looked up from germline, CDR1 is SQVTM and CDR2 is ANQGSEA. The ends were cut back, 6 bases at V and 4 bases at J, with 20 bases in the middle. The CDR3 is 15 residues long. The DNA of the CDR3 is TGCAGCGTCTCCCTTCTAGCGTTGGCAGCAGATACGCAGTATTTT. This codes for CSVSLLALAADTQYF.

The CDR3 sequence is CASSFGQMNTEAFF. The CDR3 DNA reads TGTGCCAGCAGCTTCGGACAAATGAACACTGAAGCTTTCTTT. The genes are TRBV7-2 and TRBJ1-1; the D gene is possibly TRBD1 (5 bases). Trimming stripped 3 bases from V and 0 bases from J, with 8 bases between. The V gene's germline CDR1 is SGHTA and CDR2 FQGNSA. This CDR3 contains 14 residues.

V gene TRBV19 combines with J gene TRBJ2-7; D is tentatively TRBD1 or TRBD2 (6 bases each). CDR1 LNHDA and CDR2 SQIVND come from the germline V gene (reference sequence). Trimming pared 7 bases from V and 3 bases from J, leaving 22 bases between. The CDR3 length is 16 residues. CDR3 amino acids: CASKGPGDKGFYEQYF. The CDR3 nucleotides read TGTGCCAGTAAGGGTCCGGGGGACAAGGGGTTCTACGAGCAGTACTTC.

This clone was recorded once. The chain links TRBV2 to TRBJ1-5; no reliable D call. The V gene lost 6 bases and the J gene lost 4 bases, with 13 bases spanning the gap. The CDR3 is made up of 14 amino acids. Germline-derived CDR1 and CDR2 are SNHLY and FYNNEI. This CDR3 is CASRTGIKNQPQHF. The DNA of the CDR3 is TGTGCCAGCAGAACCGGGATCAAAAATCAGCCCCAGCATTTT.

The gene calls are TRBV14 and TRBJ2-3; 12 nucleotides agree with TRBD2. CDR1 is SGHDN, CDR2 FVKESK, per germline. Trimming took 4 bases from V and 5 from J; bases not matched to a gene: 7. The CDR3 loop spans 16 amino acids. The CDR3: CASSRPGLAGGDTQYF. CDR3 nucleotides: TGTGCCAGCAGCCGGCCGGGACTAGCGGGTGGAGATACGCAGTATTTT.

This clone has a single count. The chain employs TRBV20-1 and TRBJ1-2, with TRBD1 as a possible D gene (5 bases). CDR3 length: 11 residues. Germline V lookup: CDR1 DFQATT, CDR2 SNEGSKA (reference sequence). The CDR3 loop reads CRISGTPGYTF. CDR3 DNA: TGCAGAATTTCAGGGACGCCTGGCTACACCTTC.

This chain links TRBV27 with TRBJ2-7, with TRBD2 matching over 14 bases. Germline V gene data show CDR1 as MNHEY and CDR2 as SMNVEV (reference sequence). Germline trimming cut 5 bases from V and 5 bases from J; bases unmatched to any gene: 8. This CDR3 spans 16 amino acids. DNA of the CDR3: TGTGCCAGCAGTCACCGACTAGCGGGAGGGGGAGACGAGCAGTACTTC. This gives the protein CASSHRLAGGGDEQYF.

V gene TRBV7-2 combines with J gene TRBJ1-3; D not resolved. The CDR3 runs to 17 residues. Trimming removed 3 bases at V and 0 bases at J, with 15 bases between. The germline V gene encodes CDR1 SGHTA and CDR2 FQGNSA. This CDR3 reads CASSFSSSADSGNTIYF. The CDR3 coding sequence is TGTGCCAGCAGCTTTTCTTCTTCGGCAGACTCTGGAAACACCATATATTTT.

CDR3 sequence reads: CSAERENTEAFF. CDR3 DNA sequence: TGCAGCGCCGAACGGGAAAACACTGAAGCTTTCTTT. The chain recombines TRBV29-1 with TRBJ1-1; the D is unclear. V was clipped by 7 bases and J by 2 bases, with 11 bases between them. Germline V gene sequence: CDR1 SQVTM, CDR2 ANQGSEA. This CDR3 region has 12 residues.

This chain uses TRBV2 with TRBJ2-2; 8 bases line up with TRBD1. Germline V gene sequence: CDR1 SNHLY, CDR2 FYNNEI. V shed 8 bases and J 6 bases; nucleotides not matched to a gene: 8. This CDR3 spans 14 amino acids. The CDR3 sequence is CASSSTGAAGELFF. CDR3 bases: TGTGCCAGCTCCTCGACAGGGGCGGCCGGGGAGCTGTTTTTT.

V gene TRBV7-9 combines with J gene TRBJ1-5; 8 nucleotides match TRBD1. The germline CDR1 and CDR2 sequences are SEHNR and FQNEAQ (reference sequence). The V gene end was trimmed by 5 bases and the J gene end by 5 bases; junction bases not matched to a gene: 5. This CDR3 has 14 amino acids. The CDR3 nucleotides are TGTGCCAGCAGCATACAGGGGGAGGATCAGCCCCAGCATTTT. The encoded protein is CASSIQGEDQPQHF.

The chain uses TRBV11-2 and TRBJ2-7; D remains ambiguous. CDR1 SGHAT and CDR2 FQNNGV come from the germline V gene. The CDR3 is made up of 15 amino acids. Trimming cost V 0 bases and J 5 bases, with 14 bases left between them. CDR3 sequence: CASSLDYGVNHEQYF. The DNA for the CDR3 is TGTGCCAGCAGCTTAGATTACGGAGTCAACCACGAGCAGTACTTC.

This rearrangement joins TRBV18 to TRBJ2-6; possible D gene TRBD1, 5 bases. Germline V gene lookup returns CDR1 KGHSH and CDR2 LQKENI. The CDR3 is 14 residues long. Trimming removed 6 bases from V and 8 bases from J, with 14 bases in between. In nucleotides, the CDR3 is TGTGCCAGCTCCCCCCCATCAGGGACCAACGTCCTGACTTTC. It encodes CASSPPSGTNVLTF. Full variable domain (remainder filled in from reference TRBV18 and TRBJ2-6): NAGVMQNPRHLVRRRGQEARLRCSPMKGHSHVYWYRQLPEEGLKFMVYLQKENIIDESGMPKERFSAEFPKEGPSILRIQQVVRGDSAAYFCASSPPSGTNVLTFGAGSRLTVL.

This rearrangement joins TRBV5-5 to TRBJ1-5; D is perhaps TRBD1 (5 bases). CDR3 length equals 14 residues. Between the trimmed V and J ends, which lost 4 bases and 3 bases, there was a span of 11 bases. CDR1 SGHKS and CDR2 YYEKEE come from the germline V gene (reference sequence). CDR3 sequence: CASSQGTINQPQHF. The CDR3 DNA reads TGTGCCAGCAGCCAAGGGACTATCAATCAGCCCCAGCATTTT.

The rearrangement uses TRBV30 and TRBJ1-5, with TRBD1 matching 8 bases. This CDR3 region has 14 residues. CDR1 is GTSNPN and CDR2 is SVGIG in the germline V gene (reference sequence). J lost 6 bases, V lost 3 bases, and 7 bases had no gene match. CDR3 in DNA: TGTGCCTGGAGCCCCGGACAGGGCAGTCAGCCCCAGCATTTT. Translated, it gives CAWSPGQGSQPQHF.

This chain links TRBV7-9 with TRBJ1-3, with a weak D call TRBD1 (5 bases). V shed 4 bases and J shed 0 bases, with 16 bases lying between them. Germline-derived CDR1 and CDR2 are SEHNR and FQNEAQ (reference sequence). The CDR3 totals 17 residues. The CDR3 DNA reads TGTGCCAGCAGCTACACCGGGACCGCAGTCTCTGGAAACACCATATATTTT. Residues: CASSYTGTAVSGNTIYF.

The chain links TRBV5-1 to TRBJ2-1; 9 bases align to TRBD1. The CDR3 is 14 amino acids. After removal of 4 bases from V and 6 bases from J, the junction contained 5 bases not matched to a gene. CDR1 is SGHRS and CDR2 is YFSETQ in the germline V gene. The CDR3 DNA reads TGCGCCAGCAGCCGGACAGGGGATATCAATGAGCAGTTCTTC. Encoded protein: CASSRTGDINEQFF.